The 3 T cell receptor beta chains in this list originate from one sample, sequenced in a study of cytomegalovirus exposure and HLA in healthy donors. The primer mix had 60 Vbeta and 13 Jbeta primers. Assay: immunoSEQ multiplex PCR; the TCRdb copy retains only in-frame clones and omits some. The sample contains under 250,000 clones, over 80% of which appear only once. The sequencing sample was made of PBMCs. The receptors stem from a woman aged 45-59 years in good health and CMV-seropositive.

The chain combines TRBV5-6 with TRBJ1-2, with D perhaps TRBD1 (5 bases). Germline V gene sequence: CDR1 SGHDT, CDR2 YYEEEE. The V gene lost 4 bases and the J gene lost 6 bases, with 13 bases spanning the gap. CDR3 length: 13 amino acids. DNA for the CDR3: TGTGCCAGCAGCCCAATCAGGGCGGATGGCTACACCTTC. It codes for CASSPIRADGYTF.

This clone was seen just once. The CDR3 protein is CATSEGFLFSYNEQFF. DNA for the CDR3: TGTGCCACCTCCGAGGGTTTCCTTTTCTCCTACAATGAGCAGTTCTTC. The V gene is TRBV19, the J gene TRBJ2-1, with D possibly being TRBD2 (5 bases). The CDR3 consists of 16 residues. Germline V gene lookup returns CDR1 LNHDA and CDR2 SQIVND (reference sequence). V lost 10 bases to trimming and J lost 0 bases, with 19 bases between them.

The V and J genes are TRBV19 and TRBJ1-5; D might be TRBD1 (5 bases). Trimming removed 1 base from V and 5 bases from J, with 15 bases in between. This CDR3 has 16 amino acids. Germline CDR1 is LNHDA and CDR2 is SQIVND (reference sequence). The CDR3 spells CASSIVGGVADQPQHF. The CDR3 DNA follows: TGTGCCAGTAGTATAGTCGGGGGGGTAGCGGATCAGCCCCAGCATTTT.